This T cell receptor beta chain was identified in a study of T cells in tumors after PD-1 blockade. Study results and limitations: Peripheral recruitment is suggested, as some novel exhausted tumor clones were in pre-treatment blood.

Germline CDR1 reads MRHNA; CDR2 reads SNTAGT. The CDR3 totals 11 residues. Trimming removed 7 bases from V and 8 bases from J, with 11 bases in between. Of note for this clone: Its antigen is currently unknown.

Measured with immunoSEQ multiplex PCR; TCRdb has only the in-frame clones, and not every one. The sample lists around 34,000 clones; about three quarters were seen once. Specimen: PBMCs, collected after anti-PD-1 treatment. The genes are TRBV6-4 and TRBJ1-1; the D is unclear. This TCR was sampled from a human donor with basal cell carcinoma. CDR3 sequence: CASTSAPEAFF. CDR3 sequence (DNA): TGTGCCAGCACCTCAGCCCCCGAAGCTTTCTTT.